The 4 T cell receptor beta chains below were found in one sample sequenced in a study of CD8 T cells in ankylosing spondylitis. TCRdb analysed the 5' RACE reads with MiXCR anew, one entry per CDR3 protein. The sample holds hundreds of thousands of distinct CDR3 sequences; approximately 20% are singletons and the top ten take approximately 14%. The material sequenced was blood, either unsorted or a sorted T cell fraction (not recorded which). The receptors originated from a male donor with ankylosing spondylitis or in good health (not recorded which).

The chain links TRBV7-4 to TRBJ2-7; the D is unclear. CDR1 is SGHVT, CDR2 SQSDAQ, per germline. There are 14 residues in the CDR3. With 1 base removed from V and 5 bases from J, the gap between germline ends came to 12 bases. The CDR3 here is CASSLGVVKDEQYF. The CDR3 DNA follows: TGTGCCAGCAGCTTAGGGGTGGTGAAGGACGAGCAGTACTTC.

The V and J genes are TRBV5-1 and TRBJ2-3; D perhaps matches TRBD2 (6 bases). The V end was cut by 7 bases, the J end by 1 base, with 16 bases between. This CDR3 has 15 amino acids. The germline gives CDR1 SGHRS, CDR2 YFSETQ. The CDR3 spells CASQIREFRTDTQYF. The CDR3 DNA follows: TGCGCCAGCCAAATACGGGAGTTTCGCACAGATACGCAGTATTTT.

The chain has TRBV4-1 and TRBJ2-3; TRBD1 or TRBD2 may be the D gene (5 bases each). This CDR3 has 12 residues. Germline V lookup: CDR1 MGHRA, CDR2 YSYEKL. V was clipped by 0 bases and J by 10 bases, with 8 bases between them. The CDR3 DNA sequence: TGCGCCAGCAGCCAAGACGGGGCTTCGCAGTATTTT. Encoded protein: CASSQDGASQYF.

The chain joins TRBV7-2 to TRBJ1-1; perhaps TRBD1 as D (5 bases). CDR3 length: 15 amino acids. Germline assignment: CDR1 SGHTA and CDR2 FQGNSA. Trimming removed 2 bases at V and 4 bases at J, with 14 bases between. The CDR3 is CASSLSWGKPTEAFF. In DNA form, the CDR3 reads TGTGCCAGCAGCTTATCCTGGGGGAAGCCCACTGAAGCTTTCTTT.